Below, one T cell receptor (beta chain) is given with its context. Clones were read by immunoSEQ multiplex PCR, and TCRdb kept only the in-frame ones, dropping some. The data contain about 210,000 clones, around 80% of them singletons. This entry belongs to a study of blood T cell repertoires in COVID-19. The V end was cut by 5 bases, the J end by 2 bases, with 5 bases between. The germline gives CDR1 SEHNR, CDR2 FQNEAQ (reference sequence). This CDR3 is 12 amino acids long. The chain employs TRBV7-9 and TRBJ2-3; D is unresolved. What was sequenced was peripheral blood. This receptor was obtained from a man in his 60s with acute or convalescent COVID-19. The CDR3: CASSRLTDTQYF. The CDR3 DNA reads TGTGCCAGCAGCCGACTCACAGATACGCAGTATTTT.